These 28 T cell receptor beta chains were all obtained from the same sample, sequenced in a study of response to subunit inactivated influenza vaccine. Each CDR3 protein gets one entry after TCRdb re-called the RT-PCR reads with MiXCR. The sample has roughly 700,000 distinct CDR3 sequences, about 14% seen once. Material: PBMCs from blood, obtained 14 days before vaccination. The source is a man between 45 and 60 years old who received an inactivated influenza vaccine.

This clonotype turned up a few times. The chain joins TRBV7-9 to TRBJ1-6; TRBD1 is a possible D gene (5 bases). Germline V gene data show CDR1 as SEHNR and CDR2 as FQNEAQ (reference sequence). With 6 bases removed from V and 5 bases from J, the gap between germline ends came to 11 bases. This CDR3 has 14 amino acids. This CDR3 is CASSTNRNNSPLHF. The DNA for the CDR3 is TGTGCCAGCAGTACAAACAGGAATAATTCACCCCTCCACTTT.

This clonotype came up a few times. This rearrangement joins TRBV6-5 to TRBJ2-2, with D possibly called TRBD1 or TRBD2 (6 bases each). Trimming took off 4 bases at V and 5 bases at J, with 17 bases between the two ends. This CDR3 has 16 amino acids. Per the germline V gene, CDR1 is MNHEY and CDR2 is SVGAGI. As DNA, the CDR3 is TGTGCCAGCAGTTCAGGGACTGGGGGGACAACCGGGGAGCTGTTTTTT. It specifies CASSSGTGGTTGELFF.

This clonotype occurred once. This chain joins TRBV9 and TRBJ2-5; no clear D. The germline V and J ends were trimmed by 2 bases and 9 bases, with 17 bases remaining between them. This CDR3 region has 14 residues. Germline V gene data show CDR1 as SGDLS and CDR2 as YYNGEE. The CDR3 loop reads CASSVDLGEGAQYF. The CDR3 DNA reads TGTGCCAGCAGCGTCGATTTAGGAGAAGGAGCCCAGTACTTC.

The genes are TRBV6-5 and TRBJ2-7; 9 bases agree with TRBD2. Germline assignment: CDR1 MNHEY and CDR2 SVGAGI. CDR3 length: 14 residues. The V segment lost 0 bases and the J segment 3 bases; nucleotides outside the gene matches: 0. The CDR3 is CASSYSTSGYEQYF. CDR3 DNA: TGTGCCAGCAGTTACTCGACTAGCGGCTACGAGCAGTACTTC.

V gene TRBV29-1 combines with J gene TRBJ2-1; possibly TRBD2 for D (6 bases). CDR3 length: 13 amino acids. Trimming left V 6 bases short and J 7 bases short, with 16 bases between. Germline V lookup: CDR1 SQVTM, CDR2 ANQGSEA. The CDR3 region has the DNA TGCAGCGTGGTTAGGGACTCGATTAATGAGCAGTTCTTC. It translates to CSVVRDSINEQFF.

This chain joins TRBV5-8 and TRBJ2-2, with D hard to call. Germline V CDR1 and CDR2: SGHTS, YDEGEE. V dropped 4 bases and J dropped 3 bases, with 13 bases sitting between them. The CDR3 extends over 15 amino acids. The CDR3 DNA is TGTGCCAGCAGCCCCGGTCGTTCCGACACCGGGGAGCTGTTTTTT. As protein: CASSPGRSDTGELFF.

This clonotype has a handful of counts. The CDR3 loop reads CSALSRTGSPYEQYF. For the CDR3, the DNA is TGCAGTGCTCTTTCCCGGACAGGGTCCCCTTACGAGCAGTACTTC. The chain is built from TRBV20-1 and TRBJ2-7, with TRBD1 matching 8 bases. CDR3 length: 15 residues. V dropped 5 bases and J dropped 4; count of bases not matched to a gene: 13. Germline CDR1 and CDR2: DFQATT and SNEGSKA (reference sequence).

There are a few counts of this clonotype. This chain connects TRBV20-1 to TRBJ1-4; D gene uncertain. In germline, CDR1 is DFQATT, CDR2 SNEGSKA (reference sequence). V was shortened by 3 bases and J by 10 bases, with 18 bases between the two germline ends. The CDR3 has 14 residues. CDR3 nucleotide sequence: TGCAGTGCTAGGGAAGTAGCCCTCGGTGGAAAACTGTTTTTT. Its protein is CSAREVALGGKLFF.

This clonotype occurred a few times. V gene TRBV7-2 combines with J gene TRBJ2-1; perhaps TRBD1 as D (6 bases). The CDR3 contains 14 residues. V lost 5 bases and J lost 5, with 13 bases in between. CDR1 SGHTA and CDR2 FQGNSA come from the germline V gene. The CDR3 is CASSQGHRNNEQFF. Here the CDR3 DNA reads TGTGCCAGCAGCCAGGGACACCGGAACAATGAGCAGTTCTTC. The variable domain in full, with the rest retrieved from reference TRBV7-2 and TRBJ2-1, is GAGVSQSPSNKVTEKGKDVELRCDPISGHTALYWYRQSLGQGLEFLIYFQGNSAPDKSGLPSDRFSAERTGGSVSTLTIQRTQQEDSAVYLCASSQGHRNNEQFFGPGTRLTVL.

This clonotype was seen more than once but under ten times. The V and J genes are TRBV14 and TRBJ2-2; D remains ambiguous. The CDR3 length is 14 residues. Germline CDR1 and CDR2: SGHDN and FVKESK. V was shortened by 0 bases and J by 4 bases, with 6 bases between the two germline ends. CDR3 amino acids: CASSQDMVTGELFF. The CDR3 nucleotides read TGTGCCAGCAGCCAAGATATGGTCACCGGGGAGCTGTTTTTT. Full variable domain (outside the CDR3, taken from reference TRBV14 and TRBJ2-2): EAGVTQFPSHSVIEKGQTVTLRCDPISGHDNLYWYRRVMGKEIKFLLHFVKESKQDESGMPNNRFLAERTGGTYSTLKVQPAELEDSGVYFCASSQDMVTGELFFGEGSRLTVL.

Many counts were recorded for this clonotype. The V gene is TRBV12-3 or TRBV12-4, the J gene TRBJ1-4, with D hard to call. There are 14 residues in the CDR3. Trimming pared 7 bases from V and 3 bases from J, leaving 12 bases between. CDR3: CASTLPGSNEKLFF. In DNA, the CDR3 is TGTGCCAGCACCCTACCGGGGTCTAATGAAAAACTGTTTTTT.

The chain recombines TRBV29-1 with TRBJ2-3; the D gene is possibly TRBD1 (5 bases). Trimming pared 6 bases from V and 5 bases from J, leaving 15 bases between. Germline V gene sequence: CDR1 SQVTM, CDR2 ANQGSEA. CDR3 length: 13 residues. Here the CDR3 reads CSVDTSNGDTQYF. DNA for the CDR3: TGCAGCGTGGACACTTCGAATGGAGATACGCAGTATTTT.

The CDR3, as DNA: TGTGCCAGCAGTGGGGACAGGGGACACACAGATACGCAGTATTTT. Amino acids: CASSGDRGHTDTQYF. The chain has TRBV6-1 and TRBJ2-3; 10 bases line up with TRBD1. The CDR3 is 15 amino acids. The V and J ends lost 4 bases and 2 bases, in that order; junction bases with no gene match: 3. The germline gives CDR1 MNHNS, CDR2 SASEGT.

This clonotype appeared a single time. Possible read error: a much larger clone is one base away. CDR3 sequence reads: CASNYGGTSWGELYF. The CDR3 bases are TGTGCCAGCAATTACGGGGGGACTAGTTGGGGTGAGCTGTACTTC. The rearrangement links TRBV28 to TRBJ2-7, with 8 nucleotides matching TRBD2. This CDR3 has 15 residues. Per germline, CDR1 MDHEN and CDR2 SYDVKM.

This clonotype was seen a few times. The chain carries TRBV2 and TRBJ1-5; D may be TRBD1 (5 bases). V gave up 7 bases and J gave up 0 bases, with 13 bases separating them. CDR1 is SNHLY and CDR2 is FYNNEI in the germline V gene. The CDR3 is 15 amino acids. CDR3: CASTRRGLSNQPQHF. CDR3 nucleotide sequence: TGTGCCAGCACCCGACGGGGCCTTAGCAATCAGCCCCAGCATTTT.

In this sample, this clonotype turned up many times. The rearrangement links TRBV21-1 to TRBJ1-1; the DNA was not compared with TRBD1, the D call given in the table. TRBV21-1 is marked as a pseudogene. This CDR3 region has 16 residues. Written as DNA, the CDR3 is TGTGCCAGCAGCAATGGGAGAGGATATGCGAACACTGAAGCTTTCTTT. Its translation is CASSNGRGYANTEAFF.

This clonotype showed up just a few times. The V call is TRBV20-1, the J call TRBJ1-2; possibly TRBD1 for D (6 bases). The CDR3 covers 15 residues. Deletions cut 0 bases from V and 3 bases from J, with 14 bases between. Germline values: CDR1 DFQATT, CDR2 SNEGSKA (reference sequence). CDR3 in amino acids: CSARDLGGRDYGYTF. CDR3 sequence (DNA): TGCAGTGCTAGAGATCTGGGGGGCAGAGACTATGGCTACACCTTC.

V gene TRBV29-1 combines with J gene TRBJ2-7; a possible D gene is TRBD2 (6 bases). V was shortened by 2 bases and J by 0 bases, with 11 bases between the two germline ends. The germline V gene has CDR1 SQVTM and CDR2 ANQGSEA. The CDR3 is 14 residues long. The CDR3 loop is CSVERGGSSYEQYF. The CDR3 DNA sequence: TGCAGCGTTGAAAGGGGAGGCAGCTCCTACGAGCAGTACTTC.

The chain is built from TRBV6-2 or TRBV6-3 and TRBJ1-1, with D perhaps TRBD1 (5 bases). The CDR3 length is 12 residues. The V gene's germline CDR1 is MNHEY and CDR2 SVGEGT. Trimming stripped 6 bases from V and 3 bases from J, with 8 bases between. DNA of the CDR3: TGTGCCAGCAGACAGGCCTACACTGAAGCTTTCTTT. Translating it yields CASRQAYTEAFF.

This clonotype appeared a few times. The rearrangement uses TRBV20-1 and TRBJ2-4; perhaps TRBD1 as D (5 bases). CDR1 DFQATT and CDR2 SNEGSKA come from the germline V gene (reference sequence). V shed 4 bases and J shed 1 base, with 14 bases lying between them. The CDR3 spans 15 residues. This CDR3 reads CSAISGSLAKNIQYF. Written as DNA, the CDR3 is TGCAGTGCTATCTCAGGGTCACTGGCCAAAAACATTCAGTACTTC.

The sample holds a few counts of this clonotype. The chain combines TRBV9 with TRBJ2-3; D may match TRBD1 or TRBD2 (6 bases each). V was clipped by 3 bases and J by 4 bases, with 15 bases between them. This CDR3 region has 15 residues. CDR1 and CDR2 (germline): SGDLS, YYNGEE. The CDR3 sequence is CASSGLGGLADTQYF. DNA for the CDR3: TGTGCCAGCAGCGGACTAGGGGGGTTGGCAGATACGCAGTATTTT.

V usage is TRBV6-1 and J usage is TRBJ1-4; TRBD1 matches at 7 bases. V lost 5 bases to trimming and J lost 0 bases; unmatched junction nucleotides: 6. The CDR3 has 16 residues. Germline CDR1 is MNHNS and CDR2 is SASEGT. The CDR3 is CASSPETGSTNEKLFF. CDR3 coding DNA: TGTGCCAGCAGTCCCGAGACAGGGTCAACTAATGAAAAACTGTTTTTT.

Only a few counts were recorded for this clonotype. In nucleotides, the CDR3 is TGCGCCAGCAGGAAGGGGACAGAAGACTACGAGCAGTACTTC. This sequence encodes CASRKGTEDYEQYF. The rearrangement links TRBV5-1 to TRBJ2-7; 7 bases align to TRBD1. The CDR3 extends over 14 amino acids. The J segment lost 3 bases and the V segment lost 5 bases, leaving 8 bases of the junction unmatched. The germline gives CDR1 SGHRS, CDR2 YFSETQ. Complete variable domain (other parts from reference TRBV5-1 and TRBJ2-7): KAGVTQTPRYLIKTRGQQVTLSCSPISGHRSVSWYQQTPGQGLQFLFEYFSETQRNKGNFPGRFSGRQFSNSRSEMNVSTLELGDSALYLCASRKGTEDYEQYFGPGTRLTVT.

J is TRBJ1-4 and V is TRBV7-9; no clear D. The CDR3 contains 15 residues. In germline, CDR1 is SEHNR, CDR2 FQNEAQ (reference sequence). Trimming left V 4 bases short and J 2 bases short, with 11 bases between. The CDR3 DNA follows: TGTGCCAGCAGCTCGGGAGGGATGACTAATGAAAAACTGTTTTTT. Translating it yields CASSSGGMTNEKLFF.

This clonotype was detected a few times. The gene calls are TRBV6-5 and TRBJ2-2; 7 bases agree with TRBD1. Germline loops: CDR1 MNHEY, CDR2 SVGAGI. V lost 0 bases, J lost 5 bases, and 6 bases stayed unmatched. This CDR3 is 16 amino acids long. CDR3 sequence (DNA): TGTGCCAGCAGTTACTCAACAGGGGTGGGGACCGGGGAGCTGTTTTTT. It yields the protein CASSYSTGVGTGELFF.

The chain joins TRBV30 to TRBJ2-3; TRBD2 matches 10 bases. Losses at the gene ends were 4 bases for V and 0 bases for J; bases not matched to a gene: 4. This CDR3 has 15 residues. The germline V gene encodes CDR1 GTSNPN and CDR2 SVGIG (reference sequence). The CDR3 DNA is TGTGCCTGGACCGGGACTAGCGATAGCACAGATACGCAGTATTTT. It encodes CAWTGTSDSTDTQYF.

This clonotype came up many times. This sequence joins TRBV10-2 and TRBJ2-1, with D unclear. Germline CDR1 WSHSY, CDR2 SAAADI. This CDR3 is built from 14 residues. V lost 3 bases and J lost 0, with 6 bases in between. CDR3 amino acids: CASSELSSYNEQFF. The CDR3 DNA sequence: TGCGCCAGCAGTGAATTGAGCTCCTACAATGAGCAGTTCTTC.

This clonotype appeared a few times. This sequence joins TRBV27 and TRBJ1-1, with 9 bases matching TRBD1. Germline V gene lookup returns CDR1 MNHEY and CDR2 SMNVEV (reference sequence). The CDR3 sequence is 15 residues long. V shed 2 bases and J 9 bases; nucleotides not matched to a gene: 10. DNA of the CDR3: TGTGCCAGCAGTTTACGATCCGGGACAGGGCTTCAAGCTTTCTTT. Its protein is CASSLRSGTGLQAFF.